These T cell receptor beta chains were read from a single sample in a study of T-cell memory formation after mild COVID-19. MiXCR was run by TCRdb on the 5' RACE reads, yielding one entry per CDR3 protein. The profile shows about 470,000 distinct CDR3 sequences, about 20% of them singletons. Sequenced material: PBMCs or a T cell subset sorted from them (not recorded which). The receptor source for this set is an adult woman who had mild COVID-19 (a few samples of this study predate the infection). Cell type and time point are not known. The CDR3 runs from the conserved cysteine through the conserved F or W.

V gene	J gene	CDR3 protein
TRBV7-9	TRBJ1-1	CASSLRSYTEAFF
TRBV7-9	TRBJ2-3	CASSLALRQGYTDTQYF
TRBV7-6	TRBJ2-5	CASSQGGQAVQETQYF
TRBV9	TRBJ2-3	CASSGGATPWQYF
TRBV4-2	TRBJ2-1	CASSQDTYRGAYNEQFF
TRBV10-3	TRBJ1-4	CAISDSLFEKLFF
TRBV7-6	TRBJ2-1	CASSLPGLAGGDEQFF
TRBV18	TRBJ2-1	CASSLIYLAGSYNEQFF
TRBV12-3/TRBV12-4	TRBJ2-2	CASSLDFYTGELFF
TRBV15	TRBJ2-1	CATSRDQGQGMNEQFF
TRBV27	TRBJ2-2	CASGSAGEHTGELFF
TRBV18	TRBJ1-1	CASSPTGRDSFEAFF
TRBV29-1	TRBJ2-3	CSVLLAGASTDTQYF
TRBV4-1	TRBJ2-2	CASSQVGSNTGELFF
TRBV5-1	TRBJ2-1	CASRSNGRGWDEQFF
TRBV4-1	TRBJ1-3	CASSRDPGQENTIYF
TRBV7-2	TRBJ1-5	CASSPAPTEGNQPQHF
TRBV2	TRBJ2-1	CASSVDRHNEQFF
TRBV29-1	TRBJ2-7	CSVRGGSISYEQYF
TRBV20-1	TRBJ1-4	CSAKGPSTRGQGDF
TRBV7-2	TRBJ2-3	CASSFSGREKDTQYF
TRBV4-1	TRBJ1-3	CASSQDGGRGRQAGNTIYF
TRBV10-3	TRBJ2-6	CAISPPGSGANVLTF
TRBV11-3	TRBJ2-7	CASSLWAGRNIYEQYF
TRBV20-1	TRBJ2-6	CSASGSWTGGSGANVLTF
TRBV5-6	TRBJ1-5	CASSLWYSNQPQHF
TRBV30	TRBJ1-2	CAWTGWQGNYGYTF
TRBV7-6	TRBJ2-7	CASSLLASGNEQYF
TRBV5-6	TRBJ2-3	CASSLVWGITDTQYF
TRBV7-2	TRBJ2-3	CASSPSGSGWADTQYF
TRBV20-1	TRBJ2-1	CSARASGTNTYNEQFF
TRBV3-1	TRBJ1-2	CASSQDNRAPYGYTF
TRBV6-2/TRBV6-3	TRBJ1-2	CASSYSGAYGYTF
TRBV6-6	TRBJ1-1	CASAGNTEAFF
TRBV6-2/TRBV6-3	TRBJ2-7	CASSTTNEQYF
TRBV6-5	TRBJ1-1	CASSYHRRRGLNTEAFF
TRBV11-2	TRBJ1-1	CASSFNRVNTEAFF
TRBV9	TRBJ2-2	CASSATGGRATGELFF
TRBV10-3	TRBJ1-2	CAISVGAGDGYTF
TRBV7-9	TRBJ2-7	CASSSQPGQGASEQYF
TRBV29-1	TRBJ2-1	CSYGLATYNEQFF
TRBV11-1	TRBJ2-5	CASSSPAGAGGQETQYF
TRBV27	TRBJ1-1	CASSPRSITEAFF
TRBV4-3	TRBJ2-1	CASSQLQGDEQFF
TRBV5-1	TRBJ2-1	CASSLAGDRGNEQFF
TRBV7-9	TRBJ2-7	CASSSDAGRYYEQYF
TRBV3-1	TRBJ2-7	CASSLGEYQGFYEQYF
TRBV7-6	TRBJ1-2	CASSSVGSGVKDYGYTF
TRBV7-3	TRBJ2-1	CASSIRGGNNEQFF
TRBV3-1	TRBJ2-1	CASSHGTVYNEQFF
TRBV7-9	TRBJ2-2	CASRYFQTGELFF
TRBV12-3/TRBV12-4	TRBJ1-1	CASSFTGNTEAFF
TRBV6-6	TRBJ2-1	CASSSLGGRWNEQFF
TRBV27	TRBJ2-3	CASQQYHFSTDTQYF
TRBV28	TRBJ2-7	CASRAQSSYEQYF
TRBV12-3/TRBV12-4	TRBJ2-7	CASSLTGIHANQYF
TRBV4-1	TRBJ2-5	CASSHAGASGGKETQYF
TRBV7-3	TRBJ2-3	CASQGENTDTQYF
TRBV10-3	TRBJ2-1	CAISEGGSGGYEQFF
TRBV12-3/TRBV12-4	TRBJ1-2	CASSSTGGWGYTF